These T cell receptor beta chains were read from a single sample in a study of blood T cell repertoires in COVID-19. The method was immunoSEQ multiplex PCR; TCRdb's version includes in-frame clones alone and lacks a portion of them. The profile shows about 230,000 clones, about 82% of them singletons. Specimen: peripheral blood. Every receptor here comes from a man aged 45 to 65 with COVID-19, enrolled during active disease. CDR3s include the opening cysteine and the closing phenylalanine or tryptophan. The D gene is left open where the match is weak.

>NA|TRBV2|TRBJ2-2
TGTGCCAGCAGTGAAGCATCTAGCGCTTTCGGGGAGCTGTTTTTT
CASSEASSAFGELFF
>TRBD1|TRBV6-5|TRBJ2-2
TGTGCCAGCAGCCAGGGACAGAGAAACACCGGGGAGCTGTTTTTT
CASSQGQRNTGELFF
>TRBD1|TRBV24-1|TRBJ2-3
TGTGCCACCAGTGATTCGGACAGGGGGCTCACAGATACGCAGTATTTT
CATSDSDRGLTDTQYF
>NA|TRBV27|TRBJ2-5
TGTGCCAGTCGACTAGGAATTCAAGAGACCCAGTACTTC
CASRLGIQETQYF
>TRBD2|TRBV7-2|TRBJ2-3
TGTGCCAGCAGCCCTCGGACTAGCGGGGGGGCGAGCGGGATTACGCAGTATTTT
CASSPRTSGGASGITQYF
>TRBD1|TRBV4-3|TRBJ2-3
TGCGCCAGCAGCCAAGAATACAGGGGAAGCACAGATACGCAGTATTTT
CASSQEYRGSTDTQYF
>NA|TRBV14|TRBJ2-7
TGTGCCAGCAGCCAGACCGGGTGGGGGGGCTTTTCCTACGAGCAGTACTTC
CASSQTGWGGFSYEQYF
>NA|TRBV5-6|TRBJ2-2
TGTGCCAGCAGCTTGGGACAGATTGGCGGGGAGCTGTTTTTT
CASSLGQIGGELFF
>NA|TRBV28|TRBJ2-1
TGTGCCAGCAGTTTACGGGTTGGCGGGAAGGGTGAGCAGTTCTTC
CASSLRVGGKGEQFF
>TRBD2|TRBV4-3|TRBJ2-3
TGCGCCAGCAGCCAAGATGATTCGACTAGCGGCCGCACAGATACGCAGTATTTT
CASSQDDSTSGRTDTQYF
>TRBD1|TRBV6-5|TRBJ1-1
TGTGCCAGCAGTTCAGGGGGACCTCCGAACACTGAAGCTTTCTTT
CASSSGGPPNTEAFF
>TRBD1|TRBV30|TRBJ2-1
TGTGCCTGGAGGCAGGGGGCCCCGTGGAATGAGCAGTTCTTC
CAWRQGAPWNEQFF
>NA|TRBV15|TRBJ1-6
TGTGCCACCAGCAGAGCCCTACCCCCAATAGGGAGGGTTGATAATTCACCCCTCCACTTT
CATSRALPPIGRVDNSPLHF
>NA|TRBV9|TRBJ2-3
TGTGCCAGCAGCGTTGGGCACACAGATACGCAGTATTTT
CASSVGHTDTQYF
>NA|TRBV7-2|TRBJ2-7
TGTGCCAGCAGCCTCAGGCAATCCTACGAGCAGTACTTC
CASSLRQSYEQYF
>NA|TRBV2|TRBJ2-7
TGTGCCAGCAGTCCACGGACAGCCTCCTACGAGCAGTACTTC
CASSPRTASYEQYF
>NA|TRBV6-5|TRBJ1-1
TGTGCCAGCACTAAGACAGGGAACACTGAAGCTTTCTTT
CASTKTGNTEAFF
>TRBD2|TRBV15|TRBJ2-5
TGTGCCACCAGCAGAGATCGGTCCGGGGGGCAAGAGACCCAGTACTTC
CATSRDRSGGQETQYF